Sequencing of this T cell receptor (beta chain) was carried out in a study of spatial heterogeneity in lung cancer. With 3 bases clipped from V and 1 base from J, the junction kept 8 bases outside the gene matches. CDR3 length: 17 amino acids. Germline-derived CDR1 and CDR2 are SGDLS and YYNGEE. The time point is: sample taken at primary tumor resection. Sequencing of whole RNA from tumor, nontumor lung or frozen PBMC involved no sorting. TCRdb processed the 5' RACE reads anew with MiXCR; each CDR3 protein has one entry. The table lists more than 45,000 distinct CDR3 sequences, roughly 5.7% of them singletons, with over 8.5% in the top ten. This clonotype was recorded at least ten times.

The chain joins TRBV9 to TRBJ2-3; 10 bases are a match to TRBD2. The specimen comprised PBMCs, sampled at surgery. The source of this sequence is a male donor with early-stage non-small cell lung cancer. The CDR3: CASSGETSGLGTDTQYF. In DNA, the CDR3 is TGTGCCAGCAGCGGAGAGACTAGCGGGCTCGGCACAGATACGCAGTATTTT.